This TCR beta chain was captured by sequencing in a study of circulating and synovial CD4+ cells in juvenile arthritis. Measured with immunoSEQ multiplex PCR; TCRdb has only the in-frame clones, and not every one. The sample holds some 35,000 clones, 94% seen once. Notes on this clone: Its antigen is still unknown.

Germline loops: CDR1 WSHSY, CDR2 SAAADI. CDR3 length equals 13 residues. Trimming cost V 5 bases and J 6 bases; bases outside gene matches: 2. General study results and limits: The pathogenic-like versus bulk T cell difference escaped Vbeta family analysis. Bulk blood CD4 samples held at least an order of magnitude more or fewer genomes than CPL.

The chain employs TRBV10-2 and TRBJ1-2; 11 bases align to TRBD1. This receptor was identified in a human donor with juvenile idiopathic arthritis. The source material was CD4+ T cells from blood. Here the CDR3 reads CASSPDRGHGYTF. The CDR3 DNA reads as TGCGCCAGCAGTCCGGACAGGGGGCATGGCTACACCTTC.